The 14 T cell receptor beta chains listed next were all sequenced from one sample in a study of T-cell memory formation after mild COVID-19. TCRdb called the 5' RACE reads again in MiXCR, with one record for every CDR3 protein. The sample carries roughly 300,000 distinct CDR3 sequences, 8% to 10% recorded once. The sample taken for sequencing was PBMCs or a T cell subset sorted from them (not recorded which). The source of these receptors is a man aged 18 to 29 who had mild COVID-19 (a few samples of this study predate the infection). Cell type and time point are not known.

This clonotype showed up many times. The chain carries TRBV9 and TRBJ1-2; no firm D call. Germline V gene data show CDR1 as SGDLS and CDR2 as YYNGEE. This CDR3 spans 15 amino acids. Trimming pared 2 bases from V and 1 base from J, leaving 12 bases between. CDR3 sequence reads: CASSVDSASNYGYTF. CDR3 coding DNA: TGTGCCAGCAGCGTGGATTCAGCGAGTAACTATGGCTACACCTTC.

This chain uses TRBV28 with TRBJ1-3; D is unclear. Between the trimmed V and J ends, which lost 7 bases and 0 bases, there was a span of 19 bases. Per the germline V gene, CDR1 is MDHEN and CDR2 is SYDVKM. The CDR3 runs to 17 residues. The CDR3 loop reads CASTFMASESSGNTIYF. DNA of the CDR3: TGTGCCAGCACCTTTATGGCGTCCGAAAGCTCTGGAAACACCATATATTTT.

V usage is TRBV5-1 and J usage is TRBJ2-5; no definite D call. Trimming left V 2 bases short and J 4 bases short, with 6 bases between. Germline CDR1 is SGHRS and CDR2 is YFSETQ. The CDR3 length is 12 residues. CDR3 region: CASSFDPETQYF. In DNA form, the CDR3 reads TGCGCCAGCAGCTTTGACCCAGAGACCCAGTACTTC. The whole variable domain, filled in from reference TRBV5-1 and TRBJ2-5, reads KAGVTQTPRYLIKTRGQQVTLSCSPISGHRSVSWYQQTPGQGLQFLFEYFSETQRNKGNFPGRFSGRQFSNSRSEMNVSTLELGDSALYLCASSFDPETQYFGPGTRLLVL.

This clonotype appeared many times. The chain employs TRBV5-5 and TRBJ2-3; D is undetermined. CDR3 length: 17 amino acids. Germline assignment: CDR1 SGHKS and CDR2 YYEKEE (reference sequence). V was trimmed by 1 base and J by 0 bases, leaving 15 bases between them. CDR3 DNA sequence: TGTGCCAGCAGCTTGCGGCTTGGCGCCCTCAGCACAGATACGCAGTATTTT. Amino acids: CASSLRLGALSTDTQYF.

This clonotype occurred a few times. The chain's CDR3 is CASSQAQTPDTQYF. The CDR3 coding sequence is TGCGCCAGCAGCCAAGCCCAAACTCCAGATACGCAGTATTTT. The V gene is TRBV4-1, the J gene TRBJ2-3; the D is unclear. V lost 1 base and J lost 4, with 9 bases in between. Germline-derived CDR1 and CDR2 are MGHRA and YSYEKL. The CDR3 totals 14 residues.

This sequence joins TRBV18 and TRBJ1-2, with D perhaps TRBD1 (5 bases). The CDR3 extends over 14 amino acids. The V gene lost 3 bases and the J gene lost 1 base, with 9 bases spanning the gap. Germline assignment: CDR1 KGHSH and CDR2 LQKENI. The CDR3 region has the DNA TGTGCCAGCTCACCCACAGGACTTAACTATGGCTACACCTTC. Translating gives CASSPTGLNYGYTF.

V gene TRBV5-6 combines with J gene TRBJ1-2; D remains ambiguous. Germline loops: CDR1 SGHDT, CDR2 YYEEEE. This CDR3 has 14 amino acids. V was trimmed by 4 bases and J by 1 base, leaving 11 bases between them. The CDR3 nucleotides are TGTGCCAGCAGCCCTCGACACTTTAACTATGGCTACACCTTC. It yields the protein CASSPRHFNYGYTF.

This clonotype was seen many times. The rearrangement links TRBV5-1 to TRBJ2-5; TRBD1 matches 11 bases. The V gene's germline CDR1 is SGHRS and CDR2 YFSETQ. The CDR3 sequence is 15 residues long. Germline trimming cut 0 bases from V and 5 bases from J; bases unmatched to any gene: 3. CDR3 in DNA: TGCGCCAGCAGCTTGGCCGGACAGGGGGCTGAGACCCAGTACTTC. It translates to CASSLAGQGAETQYF.

This clonotype has only a few counts. The chain has TRBV20-1 and TRBJ2-7, with 9 positions matching TRBD1. Trimming cost V 4 bases and J 4 bases; bases outside gene matches: 5. CDR3 length: 13 amino acids. CDR1 is DFQATT and CDR2 is SNEGSKA in the germline V gene (reference sequence). The CDR3 protein is CSATRDRVYEQYF. The CDR3 DNA is TGCAGTGCTACCCGGGACAGGGTTTACGAGCAGTACTTC.

Many counts were recorded for this clonotype. The genes are TRBV7-3 and TRBJ2-5; 8 nucleotides agree with TRBD2. The CDR3 is 14 amino acids. Germline CDR1 and CDR2: SGHTA and FQGTGA. V shed 2 bases and J 5 bases; nucleotides not matched to a gene: 4. In DNA form, the CDR3 reads TGTGCCAGCAGCTTAGGCGGGGGGTCGGAGACCCAGTACTTC. This gives the protein CASSLGGGSETQYF.

The chain employs TRBV18 and TRBJ1-1; TRBD1 matches 11 bases. The CDR3 contains 16 residues. The trim removed 4 bases at V and 5 bases at J, leaving 9 bases unmatched. Germline V gene sequence: CDR1 KGHSH, CDR2 LQKENI. In nucleotides, the CDR3 is TGTGCCAGCTCACTACGGGGACAGGGGGATCCGACTGAAGCTTTCTTT. Amino acid sequence: CASSLRGQGDPTEAFF.

This clonotype has more than one count but fewer than ten. The gene calls are TRBV5-1 and TRBJ1-1, with D possibly being TRBD1 (5 bases). V was cut by 0 bases and J by 13 bases, with 22 bases left in between. The germline CDR1 and CDR2 sequences are SGHRS and YFSETQ. This CDR3 contains 15 residues. CDR3 in DNA: TGCGCCAGCAGCTTGGCCCTCGGGGCCGGGACGCCCGATTTCTTT. Protein product: CASSLALGAGTPDFF.

This clonotype was counted only a few times. V usage is TRBV18 and J usage is TRBJ2-5; no clear D. In germline, CDR1 is KGHSH, CDR2 LQKENI. V was pared by 0 bases and J by 5 bases, with 10 bases between. The CDR3 extends over 14 amino acids. CDR3 loop: CASSPPRGMETQYF. In DNA form, the CDR3 reads TGTGCCAGCTCACCACCCAGAGGCATGGAGACCCAGTACTTC.

The sample holds many counts of this clonotype. The chain has TRBV7-6 and TRBJ1-3; a possible D gene is TRBD1 (5 bases). The CDR3 length is 16 residues. Per the germline V gene, CDR1 is SGHVS and CDR2 is FNYEAQ. The ends were cut back, 3 bases at V and 2 bases at J, with 14 bases in the middle. DNA of the CDR3: TGTGCCAGCAGCTTTCTTTCAGGGTACACTGGAAACACCATATATTTT. Protein: CASSFLSGYTGNTIYF.